This T cell receptor (beta chain) was recorded in a study of OX40 agonist ivuxolimab in advanced cancers. Study background: Patients were given ivuxolimab, an antibody that agonizes OX40 (CD134). Each patient was given ivuxolimab into a vein every 2 weeks, at 0.01 to 10 mg/kg.

The CDR3 totals 15 residues. Looked up from germline, CDR1 is ENHRY and CDR2 is SYGVKD. V was clipped by 3 bases and J by 3 bases, with 15 bases between them. Study-level points and caveats: Expanded peripheral T cell antigen specificity was not determined. CD8+ T cells were the subset that, on average, had more expanded clones than CD4+.

Measured with immunoSEQ multiplex PCR; TCRdb has only the in-frame clones, and not every one. The profile shows over 55,000 clones, approximately 90% of them singletons. This clone was detected only once. The antigen is undetermined. Sequenced material: CD4+ or CD8+ T cells sorted from blood, taken in a trial of the OX40 agonist ivuxolimab. This chain links TRBV10-3 with TRBJ2-7; maybe TRBD2 (6 bases). This clonotype originated in an adult with an advanced solid tumor such as melanoma, head and neck, liver or kidney cancer. CDR3 in amino acids: CAISDRREIGYEQYF. As DNA, the CDR3 is TGTGCCATCAGTGATCGGAGGGAAATTGGCTACGAGCAGTACTTC.